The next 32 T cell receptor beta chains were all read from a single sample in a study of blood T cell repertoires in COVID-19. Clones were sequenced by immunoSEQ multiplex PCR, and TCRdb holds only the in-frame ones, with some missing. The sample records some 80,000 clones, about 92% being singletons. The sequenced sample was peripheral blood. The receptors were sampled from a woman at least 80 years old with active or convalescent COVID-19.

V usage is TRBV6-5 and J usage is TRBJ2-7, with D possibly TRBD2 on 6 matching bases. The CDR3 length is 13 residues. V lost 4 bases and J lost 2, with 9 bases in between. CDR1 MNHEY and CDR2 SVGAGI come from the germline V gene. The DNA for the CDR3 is TGTGCCAGCAGTTTGGGCGGGACCTACGAGCAGTACTTC. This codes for CASSLGGTYEQYF.

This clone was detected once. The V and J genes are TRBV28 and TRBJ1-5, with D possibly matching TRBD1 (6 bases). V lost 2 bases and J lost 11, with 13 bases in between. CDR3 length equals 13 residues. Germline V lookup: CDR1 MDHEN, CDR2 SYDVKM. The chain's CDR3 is CASSLDRSVSQHF. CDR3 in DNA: TGTGCCAGCAGTTTAGACAGGTCGGTATCCCAGCATTTT.

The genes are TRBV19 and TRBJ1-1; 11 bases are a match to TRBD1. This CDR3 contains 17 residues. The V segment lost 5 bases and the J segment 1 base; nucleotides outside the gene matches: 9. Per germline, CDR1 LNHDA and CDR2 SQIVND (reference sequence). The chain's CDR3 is CASSPRDRGVGNTEAFF. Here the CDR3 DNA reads TGTGCCAGTAGTCCCCGGGACAGGGGGGTCGGGAACACTGAAGCTTTCTTT.

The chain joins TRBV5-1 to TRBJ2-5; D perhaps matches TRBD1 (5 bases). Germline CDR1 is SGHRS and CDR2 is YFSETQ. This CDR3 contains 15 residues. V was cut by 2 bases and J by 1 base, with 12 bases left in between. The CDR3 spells CASSFVQVTQETQYF. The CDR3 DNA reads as TGCGCCAGCAGCTTCGTACAGGTTACCCAAGAGACCCAGTACTTC. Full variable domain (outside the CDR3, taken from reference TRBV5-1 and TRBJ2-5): KAGVTQTPRYLIKTRGQQVTLSCSPISGHRSVSWYQQTPGQGLQFLFEYFSETQRNKGNFPGRFSGRQFSNSRSEMNVSTLELGDSALYLCASSFVQVTQETQYFGPGTRLLVL.

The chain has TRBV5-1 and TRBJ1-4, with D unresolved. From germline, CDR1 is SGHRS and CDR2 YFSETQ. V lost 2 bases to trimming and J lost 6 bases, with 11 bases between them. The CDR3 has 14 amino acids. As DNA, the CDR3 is TGCGCCAGCAGCTTAGACTCGCGTGATGAAAAACTGTTTTTT. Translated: CASSLDSRDEKLFF.

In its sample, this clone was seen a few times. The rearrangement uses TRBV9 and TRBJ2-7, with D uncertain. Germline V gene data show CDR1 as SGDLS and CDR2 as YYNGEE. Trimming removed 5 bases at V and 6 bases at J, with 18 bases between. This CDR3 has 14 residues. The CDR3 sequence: CASSRLSKPGEQYF. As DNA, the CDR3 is TGTGCCAGCAGTCGTCTCAGTAAGCCAGGCGAGCAGTACTTC.

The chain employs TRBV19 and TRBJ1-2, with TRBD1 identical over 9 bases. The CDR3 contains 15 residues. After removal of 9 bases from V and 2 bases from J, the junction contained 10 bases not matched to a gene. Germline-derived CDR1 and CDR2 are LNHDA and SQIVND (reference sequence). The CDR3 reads CASHSSGTGNYGYTF. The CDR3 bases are TGTGCCAGCCATTCATCCGGGACAGGGAACTATGGCTACACCTTC.

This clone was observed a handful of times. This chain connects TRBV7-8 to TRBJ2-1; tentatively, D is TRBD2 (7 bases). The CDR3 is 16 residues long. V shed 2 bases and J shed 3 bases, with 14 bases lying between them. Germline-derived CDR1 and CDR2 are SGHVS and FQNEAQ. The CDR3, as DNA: TGTGCCAGCAGCTTACCACGCGGGGGCAACTACAATGAGCAGTTCTTC. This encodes CASSLPRGGNYNEQFF.

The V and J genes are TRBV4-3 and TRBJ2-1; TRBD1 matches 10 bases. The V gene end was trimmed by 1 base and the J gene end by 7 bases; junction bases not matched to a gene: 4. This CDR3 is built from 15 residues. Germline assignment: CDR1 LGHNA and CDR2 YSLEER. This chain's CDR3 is CASSQGQGARNEQFF. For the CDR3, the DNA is TGCGCCAGCAGCCAAGGACAGGGGGCGCGTAATGAGCAGTTCTTC.

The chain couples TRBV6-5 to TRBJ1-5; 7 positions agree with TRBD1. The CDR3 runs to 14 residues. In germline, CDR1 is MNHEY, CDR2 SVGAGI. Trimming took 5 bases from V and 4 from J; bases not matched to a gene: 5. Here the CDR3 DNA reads TGTGCCAGCAGTCCGGGACAGCAGAATCAGCCCCAGCATTTT. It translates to CASSPGQQNQPQHF.

CDR3 coding DNA: TGTGCCAGCTCACCCTCTCCGGGGAACACTGAAGCTTTCTTT. Translated, it gives CASSPSPGNTEAFF. The rearrangement links TRBV18 to TRBJ1-1; D is undetermined. The V and J ends lost 3 bases and 1 base respectively, with 9 bases between them. This CDR3 is built from 14 residues. Per the germline V gene, CDR1 is KGHSH and CDR2 is LQKENI.

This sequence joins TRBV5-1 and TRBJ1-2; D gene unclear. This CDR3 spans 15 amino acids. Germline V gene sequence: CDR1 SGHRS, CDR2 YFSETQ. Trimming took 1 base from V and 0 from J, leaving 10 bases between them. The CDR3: CASSLTGSPNYGYTF. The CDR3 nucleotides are TGCGCCAGCAGCTTGACGGGGTCCCCTAACTATGGCTACACCTTC.

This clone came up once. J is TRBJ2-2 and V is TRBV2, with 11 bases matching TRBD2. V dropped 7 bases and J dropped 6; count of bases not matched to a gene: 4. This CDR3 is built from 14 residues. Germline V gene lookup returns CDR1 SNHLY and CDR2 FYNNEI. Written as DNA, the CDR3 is TGTGCCAGCAAGGAACTAGCGGGGGCCGGGGAGCTGTTTTTT. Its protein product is CASKELAGAGELFF.

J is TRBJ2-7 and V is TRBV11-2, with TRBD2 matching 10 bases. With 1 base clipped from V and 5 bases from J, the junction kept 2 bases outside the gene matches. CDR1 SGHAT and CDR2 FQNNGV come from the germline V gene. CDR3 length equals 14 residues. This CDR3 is CASSLGTSGHEQYF. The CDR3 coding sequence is TGTGCCAGCAGCTTAGGGACTAGCGGCCACGAGCAGTACTTC.

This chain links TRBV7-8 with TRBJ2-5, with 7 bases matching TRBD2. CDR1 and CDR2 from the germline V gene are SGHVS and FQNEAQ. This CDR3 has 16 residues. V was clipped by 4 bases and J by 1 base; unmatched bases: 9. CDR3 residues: CASSSSRGGGQETQYF. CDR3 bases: TGTGCCAGCAGCTCCTCCCGCGGGGGTGGCCAAGAGACCCAGTACTTC.

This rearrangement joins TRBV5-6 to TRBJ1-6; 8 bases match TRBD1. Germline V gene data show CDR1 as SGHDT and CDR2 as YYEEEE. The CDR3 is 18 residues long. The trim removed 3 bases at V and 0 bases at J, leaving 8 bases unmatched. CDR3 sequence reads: CASSSLAGQGSYNSPLHF. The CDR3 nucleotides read TGTGCCAGCAGCTCCTTGGCCGGACAGGGCTCCTATAATTCACCCCTCCACTTT.

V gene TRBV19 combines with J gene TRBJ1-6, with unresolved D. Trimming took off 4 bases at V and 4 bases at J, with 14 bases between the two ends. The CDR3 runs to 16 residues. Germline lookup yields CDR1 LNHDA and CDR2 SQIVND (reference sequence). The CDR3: CASSTTPAGYNSPLHF. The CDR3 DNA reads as TGTGCCAGTAGTACCACCCCCGCCGGGTATAATTCACCCCTCCACTTT.

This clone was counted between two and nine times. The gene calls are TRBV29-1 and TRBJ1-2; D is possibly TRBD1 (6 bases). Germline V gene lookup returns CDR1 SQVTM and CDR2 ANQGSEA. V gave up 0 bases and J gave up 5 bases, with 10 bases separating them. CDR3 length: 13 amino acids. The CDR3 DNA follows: TGCAGCGTTGAAGAACAGGGTCAATATGGCTACACCTTC. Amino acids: CSVEEQGQYGYTF.

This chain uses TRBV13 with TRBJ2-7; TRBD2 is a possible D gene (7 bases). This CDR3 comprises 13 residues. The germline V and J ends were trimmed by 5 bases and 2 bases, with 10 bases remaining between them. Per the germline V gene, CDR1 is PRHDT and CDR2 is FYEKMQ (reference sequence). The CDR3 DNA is TGTGCCAGCAGCCGGGGGGCCACCTACGAGCAGTACTTC. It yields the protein CASSRGATYEQYF.

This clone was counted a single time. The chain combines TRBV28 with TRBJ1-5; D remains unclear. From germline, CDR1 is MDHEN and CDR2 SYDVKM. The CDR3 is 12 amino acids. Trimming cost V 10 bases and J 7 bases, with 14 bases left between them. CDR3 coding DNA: TGTGCCATCACGGGGATAGGACAGCCCCAGCATTTT. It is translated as CAITGIGQPQHF.

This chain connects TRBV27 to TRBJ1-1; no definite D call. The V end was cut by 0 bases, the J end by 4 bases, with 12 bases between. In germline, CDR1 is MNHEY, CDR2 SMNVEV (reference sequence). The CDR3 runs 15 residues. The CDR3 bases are TGTGCCAGCAGTTTATCTTACGGGGTGGGCACTGAAGCTTTCTTT. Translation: CASSLSYGVGTEAFF.

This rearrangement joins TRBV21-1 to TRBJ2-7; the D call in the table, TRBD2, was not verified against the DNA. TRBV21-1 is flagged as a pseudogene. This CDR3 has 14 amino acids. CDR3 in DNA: TGTGCCAGCAGCCTCGGGGGACTTCTTGGGGGGCAGTACTTC. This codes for CASSLGGLLGGQYF.

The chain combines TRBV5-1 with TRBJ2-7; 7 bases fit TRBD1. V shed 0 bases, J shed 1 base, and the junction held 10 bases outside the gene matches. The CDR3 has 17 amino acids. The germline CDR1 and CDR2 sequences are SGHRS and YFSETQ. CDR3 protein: CASSLAFPGQSSYEQYF. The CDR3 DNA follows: TGCGCCAGCAGCTTGGCTTTCCCGGGACAGTCATCCTACGAGCAGTACTTC.

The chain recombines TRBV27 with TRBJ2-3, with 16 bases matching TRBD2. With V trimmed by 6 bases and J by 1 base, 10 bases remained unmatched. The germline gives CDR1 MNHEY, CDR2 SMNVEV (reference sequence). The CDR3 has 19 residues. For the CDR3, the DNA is TGTGCCAGCAGCCTCTCCGGGACTAGCGGGGGGGCGGGCACAGATACGCAGTATTTT. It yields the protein CASSLSGTSGGAGTDTQYF.

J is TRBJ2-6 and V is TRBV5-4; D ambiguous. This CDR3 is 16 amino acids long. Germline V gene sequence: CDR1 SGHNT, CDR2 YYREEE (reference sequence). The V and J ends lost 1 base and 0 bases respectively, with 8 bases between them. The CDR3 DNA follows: TGTGCCAGCAGCTTGCCCGTCTCCTCTGGGGCCAACGTCCTGACTTTC. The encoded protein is CASSLPVSSGANVLTF. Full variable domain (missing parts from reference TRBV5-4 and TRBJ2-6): ETGVTQSPTHLIKTRGQQVTLRCSSQSGHNTVSWYQQALGQGPQFIFQYYREEENGRGNFPPRFSGLQFPNYSSELNVNALELDDSALYLCASSLPVSSGANVLTFGAGSRLTVL.

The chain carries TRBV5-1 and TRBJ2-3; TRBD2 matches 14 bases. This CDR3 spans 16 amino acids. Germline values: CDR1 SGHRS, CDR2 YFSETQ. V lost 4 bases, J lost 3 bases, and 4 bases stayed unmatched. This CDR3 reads CASSEGTSGGTDTQYF. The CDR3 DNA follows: TGCGCCAGCAGCGAAGGGACTAGCGGGGGTACAGATACGCAGTATTTT.

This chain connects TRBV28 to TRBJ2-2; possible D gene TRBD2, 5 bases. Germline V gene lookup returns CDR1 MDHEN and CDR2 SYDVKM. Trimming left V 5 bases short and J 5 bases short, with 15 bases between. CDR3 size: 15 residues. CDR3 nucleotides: TGTGCCAGCAGTAGTAACGGGGTATTAACCGGGGAGCTGTTTTTT. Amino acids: CASSSNGVLTGELFF.

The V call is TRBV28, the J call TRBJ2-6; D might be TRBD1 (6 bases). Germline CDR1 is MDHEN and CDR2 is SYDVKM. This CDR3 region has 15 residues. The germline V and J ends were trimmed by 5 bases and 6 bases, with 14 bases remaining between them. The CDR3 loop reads CASSSQGSLANVLTF. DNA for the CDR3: TGTGCCAGCAGTAGCCAGGGGAGCTTGGCCAACGTCCTGACTTTC.

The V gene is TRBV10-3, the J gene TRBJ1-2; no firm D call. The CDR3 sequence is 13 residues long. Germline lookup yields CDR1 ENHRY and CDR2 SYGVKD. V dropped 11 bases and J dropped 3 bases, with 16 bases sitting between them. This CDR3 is CALRRDSDYGYTF. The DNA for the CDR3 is TGTGCCCTTCGCCGGGATTCGGACTATGGCTACACCTTC.

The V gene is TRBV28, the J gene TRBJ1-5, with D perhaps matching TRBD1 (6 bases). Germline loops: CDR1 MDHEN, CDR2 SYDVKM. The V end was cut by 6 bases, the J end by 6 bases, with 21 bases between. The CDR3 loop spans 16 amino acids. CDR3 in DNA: TGTGCCAGCAGGCCTACAACAGGGATTAGTAGTCAGCCCCAGCATTTT. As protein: CASRPTTGISSQPQHF.

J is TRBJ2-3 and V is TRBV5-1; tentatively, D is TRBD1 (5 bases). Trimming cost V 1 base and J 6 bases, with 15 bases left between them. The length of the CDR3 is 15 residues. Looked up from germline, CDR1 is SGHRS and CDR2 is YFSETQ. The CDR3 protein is CASSLWGDRADTQYF. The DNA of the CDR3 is TGCGCCAGCAGCTTGTGGGGTGACAGAGCCGATACGCAGTATTTT.

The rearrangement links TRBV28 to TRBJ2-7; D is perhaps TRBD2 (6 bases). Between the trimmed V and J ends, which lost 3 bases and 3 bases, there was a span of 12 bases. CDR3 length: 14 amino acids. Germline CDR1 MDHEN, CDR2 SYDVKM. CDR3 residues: CASSLTGTYYEQYF. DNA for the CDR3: TGTGCCAGCAGTTTGACCGGGACTTACTACGAGCAGTACTTC.